The entry below describes one TCR beta chain. The data derive from a study of blood T cell repertoires in COVID-19. Assay used: immunoSEQ multiplex PCR; TCRdb lists only in-frame clones, some missing. This table has about 210,000 clones, about 84% appearing once. V was clipped by 1 base and J by 6 bases; unmatched bases: 8. The CDR3 length is 16 residues. Germline V gene lookup returns CDR1 SGHTA and CDR2 FQGNSA. The source is a human donor in a cohort sampled during active COVID-19. This chain connects TRBV7-2 to TRBJ1-5, with 8 bases identical to TRBD1. Sequenced: peripheral blood. DNA of the CDR3: TGTGCCAGCAGCTTAGTAGTCAGGGGGCAGTTTCAGCCCCAGCATTTT. Its translation is CASSLVVRGQFQPQHF.